The 9 T cell receptor beta chains given below trace back to one sample, sequenced in a study of chemoradiotherapy in HPV16-positive cancers. Produced via immunoSEQ multiplex PCR; TCRdb's table is partial and in-frame only. This table holds about 7,900 clones, 75% found once. This material was acquired from a patient who underwent chemoradiotherapy. These receptor sequences come from a human donor with HPV-associated anogenital cancer.

The sample holds one count of this clone. CDR3 in amino acids: CASSLTRGGNTGELFF. The CDR3 DNA reads TGCGCCAGCAGCTTGACTCGGGGGGGGAACACCGGGGAGCTGTTTTTT. The J gene is TRBJ2-2, the V gene TRBV5-1; 8 bases fit TRBD2. Unmatched junction bases numbered 3, after V lost 1 base and J lost 1 base. The CDR3 extends over 16 amino acids. Germline values: CDR1 SGHRS, CDR2 YFSETQ.

The genes are TRBV9 and TRBJ2-5; no clear D. Trimming removed 0 bases from V and 5 bases from J, with 5 bases in between. CDR3 length: 12 residues. CDR1 and CDR2 from the germline V gene are SGDLS and YYNGEE. The CDR3 sequence: CASSVDMETQYF. The CDR3 DNA reads as TGTGCCAGCAGCGTAGATATGGAGACCCAGTACTTC.

This clone appeared a few times. The chain links TRBV2 to TRBJ1-5; D is unclear. Germline V gene sequence: CDR1 SNHLY, CDR2 FYNNEI. This CDR3 has 15 amino acids. The V and J ends lost 5 bases and 0 bases respectively, with 11 bases between them. CDR3 nucleotide sequence: TGTGCCAGCAGTCGCGAGGGATTTAGCAATCAGCCCCAGCATTTT. It codes for CASSREGFSNQPQHF.

This clone was detected a few times. DNA of the CDR3: TGCGCCAGCAGCCAAGGGGCTAGCGGAGCCTACGAGCAGTACTTC. Translated: CASSQGASGAYEQYF. The chain joins TRBV4-1 to TRBJ2-7, with 7 nucleotides matching TRBD2. Losses at the gene ends were 1 base for V and 2 bases for J; bases not matched to a gene: 5. This CDR3 contains 15 residues. Germline V lookup: CDR1 MGHRA, CDR2 YSYEKL.

This clone has a single count. The chain combines TRBV18 with TRBJ2-5, with 8 bases matching TRBD1. Germline V CDR1 and CDR2: KGHSH, LQKENI. This CDR3 has 15 amino acids. J lost 4 bases, V lost 6 bases, and 10 bases had no gene match. In DNA, the CDR3 is TGTGCCAGCTCGCTAGAGATGACAGGGGCAGAGACCCAGTACTTC. Its protein is CASSLEMTGAETQYF. The variable domain in full, completed from reference TRBV18 and TRBJ2-5, reads NAGVMQNPRHLVRRRGQEARLRCSPMKGHSHVYWYRQLPEEGLKFMVYLQKENIIDESGMPKERFSAEFPKEGPSILRIQQVVRGDSAAYFCASSLEMTGAETQYFGPGTRLLVL.

The chain is built from TRBV7-5 and TRBJ2-1. TRBV7-5 is a recognized pseudogene. There are 16 residues in the CDR3. DNA of the CDR3: TGTGTCAGAAGCTTCGAAGACGGGGGCGCCCACAATGAGCAGTTCTTC. It codes for CVRSFEDGGAHNEQFF.

In regard to this clone: This sample also contains other DNA sequences that code for the same CDR3. The J gene is TRBJ1-4, the V gene TRBV5-1; D is perhaps TRBD1 (5 bases). The V gene lost 3 bases and the J gene lost 8 bases, with 14 bases spanning the gap. Germline loops: CDR1 SGHRS, CDR2 YFSETQ. The CDR3 has 14 residues. The DNA for the CDR3 is TGCGCCAGCAGCTGGGACTCCCGGGGAGAAAAACTGTTTTTT. Amino acids: CASSWDSRGEKLFF.

The table lists this clone with a few counts. The chain combines TRBV11-2 with TRBJ2-2, with D perhaps TRBD2 (6 bases). CDR1 and CDR2 from the germline V gene are SGHAT and FQNNGV. The CDR3 totals 15 residues. The CDR3 sequence: CATSPTGSHTGELFF. The DNA for the CDR3 is TGTGCTACCAGCCCCACCGGGAGCCACACCGGGGAGCTGTTTTTT.

The chain uses TRBV20-1 and TRBJ2-7; D is ambiguous. The CDR3 is 11 residues long. V shed 6 bases and J shed 6 bases, with 12 bases lying between them. Germline CDR1 DFQATT, CDR2 SNEGSKA (reference sequence). CDR3 nucleotides: TGCAGTGCCCGATGGACGGCCGAGCAGTACTTC. Residues: CSARWTAEQYF.